This T cell receptor beta chain was observed in a study of Graves' ophthalmopathy and Graves' hyperthyroidism (dated by TCRdb to the late 2010s). Notes on the research overall: Peripheral blood samples were taken at the time of initial diagnosis, before any treatment was given. The study used TCR beta repertoire signatures to distinguish Graves' ophthalmopathy from Graves' hyperthyroidism and to predict progression to ophthalmopathy. In total, 135 blood samples were TCR-sequenced: 40 to 45 ophthalmopathy, approximately 75 hyperthyroidism and about 17 hyperthyroidism-to-ophthalmopathy patients. To explore V-J signatures that separate ophthalmopathy from hyperthyroidism, a discovery set of 95 to 100 patients was enrolled, consisting of approximately 45 with ophthalmopathy and roughly 59 with stable hyperthyroidism. An independent validation cohort was composed of around 19 hyperthyroidism patients and roughly 16 patients who later progressed from hyperthyroidism to ophthalmopathy. T-cell repertoires of thyroid tissue and blood were compared in about 6 hyperthyroidism patients. Following sampling, methimazole starting at 30 mg daily was administered to hyperthyroidism patients, and high-dose intravenous methylprednisolone was administered to ophthalmopathy patients. The 100 discovery patients were divided at random into training and test sets in a 7:3 ratio.

Its CDR3 holds 15 amino acids, cysteine through phenylalanine. Left in the record is the CDR3 DNA by itself, 45 bases read in frame from the first base. The germline V end is reduced by 6 bases and the J end by 4 bases; junction bases left unmatched: 9. Points the paper makes about the study in general: Most expanded thyroid clonotypes with a frequency above 0.001 also appeared in blood, which suggests that blood repertoires may reflect the immune response in the thyroid. In validation, the model predicted ophthalmopathy progression with about 71% sensitivity and approximately 75% specificity; 12 predicted patients were CT-confirmed with GO in a median of approximately six months. In cross-validation, the 13-signature model distinguished ophthalmopathy from stable hyperthyroidism with approximately 88% sensitivity and around 81% specificity, and in the test set the corresponding values were roughly 80% and 76%. No statistical method was used to set the sample size in advance, and the investigators knew which group each participant was assigned to.

For repertoire sequencing, the TCR beta CDR3 regions were amplified from RNA transcripts. The first round was an RT-PCR using HTBI primers with the Qiagen OneStep RT-PCR kit, and this first round was followed by a second-round multiplex PCR, then size selection and purification. The libraries underwent paired-end sequencing with 100 bp reads on an Illumina HiSeq2000. In the authors' own workflow: SOAPnuke was used to process the reads, removing any read that contained adapters or uncalled bases, had a mean Phred below 15, or lacked an exact match to the constant primer or identifier. COPE v1.2.5 was used to merge the high-quality paired reads. Each unique nucleotide sequence was treated as a clonotype, and MiTCR v1.1 was used to align the clonotypes to the IMGT TRB V, D and J references. Analysis was restricted to V-J combinations with a frequency above 0.0001, which covered about 99% of repertoires. For each V-J combination, a TCR clonal expansion and chaos score was defined as the ratio of F50 clonal expansion to chaos observed in the TCRdist matrix. Welch's t-statistics and random forest were used to reduce features to 13 V-J combinations, which were fed into a naive Bayes classifier. The similarity between thyroid and blood repertoires was quantified using the Morisita-Horn index. Using fastp at Q25 and MiXCR, TCRdb reprocessed the public reads and kept productive beta chains. Rows matching on CDR3 protein sequence are summarized as one entry with the most common DNA and genes. The V and J calls and clone size are TCRdb's, not the authors'. This sample comprises about 500,000 distinct CDR3 sequences, 14% of them detected only once. 8% to 10% of the sample is in the top ten clones.

Worth noting for this clonotype: Its target antigen remains unknown. Within one base of it there is no much larger clone, and no base qualities were kept.

The ophthalmopathy patients had moderately to severely active disease, with a Clinical Activity Score of 3 or higher, a NOSPECS grade of 4 or higher, and a disease duration of less than 3 months. Patients were excluded if they had other autoimmune diseases, uncontrolled infections, pregnancy or lactation. Clinical symptoms, serum thyroxine, TRAb, thyroid ultrasound and orbital computed tomography formed the basis of the diagnosis. PBMCs were isolated from around 10 ml of fresh peripheral blood by Ficoll-Paque density gradient centrifugation. Total RNA was extracted with Trizol reagent and quality-checked on an Agilent 2100 Bioanalyzer.

The source material was blood. The rearranged chain carries TRBV12-3 or TRBV12-4 and TRBJ1-2; 9 junctional bases match TRBD1. The TCR originated in a woman aged 30 to 39 with Graves' ophthalmopathy. Donor details come from another sample of the same person, matched by shared clones. The CDR3 sequence is CASRLTGTGSYGYTF. The nucleotide sequence reads as follows: TGTGCCAGCAGACTGACCGGGACAGGGAGCTATGGCTACACCTTC.